The sequence of this TCR beta chain was determined in a study of cytomegalovirus exposure and HLA in healthy donors. General study findings and limits: In a later analysis, specific HLA alleles were associated with around 17,000 TCR beta sequences at a 0.05 false discovery rate. CMV antigen specificity was confirmed in vitro for a few CMV-associated chains.

In the PCR, 60 Vbeta and 13 Jbeta primers were used. Sequencing was performed with immunoSEQ multiplex PCR; in TCRdb, only in-frame clones are kept and a portion is missing. This repertoire shows about 160,000 clones, around 84% found once; its top ten account for approximately 3.1%. With 4 bases clipped from V and 2 bases from J, the junction kept 11 bases outside the gene matches. The CDR3 totals 15 residues. Germline CDR1 is SQVTM and CDR2 is ANQGSEA. As regards this clone: No antigen is known for it.

Sequences were obtained from PBMCs. The clonotype comes from a woman between 40 and 50 years old in good health and CMV-seronegative. This chain uses TRBV29-1 with TRBJ2-7, with TRBD1 matching 7 bases. In DNA, the CDR3 is TGCAGCGTTGTCGGGTATGAGACAGGGACCTACGAGCAGTACTTC. As protein: CSVVGYETGTYEQYF.